This passage covers 7 T cell receptor beta chains from one sample sequenced in a study of T-cell memory formation after mild COVID-19. Via MiXCR, TCRdb re-called the 5' RACE reads, giving one row per CDR3 protein. The profile shows around 300,000 distinct CDR3 sequences, approximately 19% of them singletons. Sequencing input: PBMCs or a T cell subset sorted from them (not recorded which). The source is a man in his late teens or twenties who had mild COVID-19 (a few samples of this study predate the infection). Cell type and time point are not known.

This clonotype was observed a few times. The chain combines TRBV27 with TRBJ2-3, with D unclear. This CDR3 region has 14 residues. V dropped 5 bases and J dropped 0 bases, with 9 bases sitting between them. Germline loops: CDR1 MNHEY, CDR2 SMNVEV (reference sequence). Written as DNA, the CDR3 is TGTGCCAGCAGTCCCCGTCAGAGCACAGATACGCAGTATTTT. Translating it yields CASSPRQSTDTQYF.

The sample holds a few counts of this clonotype. V gene TRBV12-3 or TRBV12-4 combines with J gene TRBJ2-5, with D tentatively TRBD2 (7 bases). V was clipped by 8 bases and J by 5 bases, with 15 bases between them. The CDR3 has 13 amino acids. CDR3 DNA sequence: TGTGCCAGCGTCCTCGGGGGGCGGGAGACCCAGTACTTC. Translated: CASVLGGRETQYF.

This clonotype has only a few counts. The chain recombines TRBV5-1 with TRBJ2-3, with TRBD2 matching over 15 bases. Germline lookup yields CDR1 SGHRS and CDR2 YFSETQ. Unmatched junction bases numbered 4, after V lost 4 bases and J lost 1 base. The CDR3 is 17 residues long. The CDR3 sequence is CASSLGTSGGRTDTQYF. CDR3 nucleotide sequence: TGCGCCAGCAGCCTCGGGACTAGCGGGGGGCGCACAGATACGCAGTATTTT.

This chain links TRBV7-3 with TRBJ2-1, with D possibly TRBD1 on 6 matching bases. Trimming cost V 5 bases and J 2 bases, with 13 bases left between them. The length of the CDR3 is 15 residues. The germline CDR1 and CDR2 sequences are SGHTA and FQGTGA. CDR3 amino acids: CASSLGTLTYNEQFF. CDR3 nucleotide sequence: TGTGCCAGCAGCCTTGGGACACTGACCTACAATGAGCAGTTCTTC.

V usage is TRBV5-1 and J usage is TRBJ1-1, with TRBD1 matching over 7 bases. The length of the CDR3 is 14 residues. Germline V gene data show CDR1 as SGHRS and CDR2 as YFSETQ. The ends lost 3 bases at V and 2 bases at J; junction bases unmatched: 4. The chain's CDR3 is CASSSRGVNTEAFF. For the CDR3, the DNA is TGCGCCAGCAGCTCCAGGGGGGTTAACACTGAAGCTTTCTTT.

The genes are TRBV6-5 and TRBJ2-2; TRBD2 agrees at 8 bases. V shed 2 bases, J shed 6 bases, and the junction held 8 bases outside the gene matches. Looked up from germline, CDR1 is MNHEY and CDR2 is SVGAGI. The CDR3 is 16 residues long. Written as DNA, the CDR3 is TGTGCCAGCAGTTACACCCCGGGGGGGGTGGCCGGGGAGCTGTTTTTT. Its translation: CASSYTPGGVAGELFF.

In this sample, this clonotype turned up a few times. This sequence joins TRBV5-1 and TRBJ2-3; D gene uncertain. The CDR3 is 13 residues long. V was shortened by 5 bases and J by 5 bases, with 12 bases between the two germline ends. Germline CDR1 SGHRS, CDR2 YFSETQ. CDR3 residues: CASREYAQDTQYF. The CDR3 coding sequence is TGCGCCAGCAGGGAATATGCACAAGATACGCAGTATTTT.